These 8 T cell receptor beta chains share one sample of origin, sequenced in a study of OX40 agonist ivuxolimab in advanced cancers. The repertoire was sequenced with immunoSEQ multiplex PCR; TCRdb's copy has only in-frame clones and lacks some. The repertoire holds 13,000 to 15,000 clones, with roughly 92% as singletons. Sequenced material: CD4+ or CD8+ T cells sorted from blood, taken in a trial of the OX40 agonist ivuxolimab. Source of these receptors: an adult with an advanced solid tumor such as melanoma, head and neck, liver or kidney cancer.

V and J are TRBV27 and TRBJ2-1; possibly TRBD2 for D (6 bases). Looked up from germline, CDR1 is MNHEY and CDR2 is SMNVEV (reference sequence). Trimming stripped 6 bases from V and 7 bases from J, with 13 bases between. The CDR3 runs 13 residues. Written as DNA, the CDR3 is TGTGCCAGCAGCCTCATGGGGGGTAATGAGCAGTTCTTC. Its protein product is CASSLMGGNEQFF.

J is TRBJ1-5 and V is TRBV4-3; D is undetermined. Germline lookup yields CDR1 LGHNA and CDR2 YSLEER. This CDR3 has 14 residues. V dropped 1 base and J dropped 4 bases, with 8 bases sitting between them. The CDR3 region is CASSQVAQNQPQHF. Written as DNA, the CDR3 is TGCGCCAGCAGCCAAGTTGCACAAAATCAGCCCCAGCATTTT.

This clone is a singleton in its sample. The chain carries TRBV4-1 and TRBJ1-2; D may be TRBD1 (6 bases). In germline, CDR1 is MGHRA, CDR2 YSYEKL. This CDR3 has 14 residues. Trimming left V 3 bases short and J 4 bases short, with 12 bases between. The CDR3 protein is CASSQGALGYGYTF. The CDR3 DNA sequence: TGCGCCAGCAGCCAGGGGGCGCTGGGCTATGGCTACACCTTC.

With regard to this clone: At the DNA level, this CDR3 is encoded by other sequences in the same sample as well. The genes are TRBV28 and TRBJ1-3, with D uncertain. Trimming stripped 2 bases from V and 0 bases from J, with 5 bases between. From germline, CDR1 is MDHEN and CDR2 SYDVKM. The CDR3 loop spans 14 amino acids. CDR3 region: CASSLEGSGNTIYF. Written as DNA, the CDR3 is TGTGCCAGCAGTTTAGAGGGCTCTGGAAACACCATATATTTT.

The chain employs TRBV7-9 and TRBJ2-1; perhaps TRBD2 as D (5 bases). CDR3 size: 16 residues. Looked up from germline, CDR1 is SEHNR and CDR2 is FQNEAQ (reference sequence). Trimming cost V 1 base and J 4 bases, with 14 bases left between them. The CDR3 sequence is CASSLVVGGLYNEQFF. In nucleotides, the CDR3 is TGTGCCAGCAGCTTAGTCGTAGGCGGGCTTTACAATGAGCAGTTCTTC.

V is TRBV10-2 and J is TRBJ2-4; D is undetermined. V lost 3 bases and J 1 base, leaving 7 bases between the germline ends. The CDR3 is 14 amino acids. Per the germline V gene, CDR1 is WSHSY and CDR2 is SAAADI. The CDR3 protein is CASSDYTAKNIQYF. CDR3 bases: TGCGCCAGCAGTGACTACACGGCCAAAAACATTCAGTACTTC.

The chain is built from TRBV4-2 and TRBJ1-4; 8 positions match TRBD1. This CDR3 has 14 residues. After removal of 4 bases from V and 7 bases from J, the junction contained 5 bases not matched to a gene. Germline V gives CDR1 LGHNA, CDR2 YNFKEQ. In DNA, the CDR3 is TGTGCCAGCAGCCTTAGGACAGGGAGTGAAAAACTGTTTTTT. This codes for CASSLRTGSEKLFF.

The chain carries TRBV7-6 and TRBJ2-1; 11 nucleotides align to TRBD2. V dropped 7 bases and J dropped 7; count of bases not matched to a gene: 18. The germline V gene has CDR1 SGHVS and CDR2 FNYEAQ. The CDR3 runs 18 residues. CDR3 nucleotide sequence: TGTGCCAGCACCCATCCTTCGCGTGCTAGCGGGGGGAGGAATGAGCAGTTCTTC. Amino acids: CASTHPSRASGGRNEQFF.